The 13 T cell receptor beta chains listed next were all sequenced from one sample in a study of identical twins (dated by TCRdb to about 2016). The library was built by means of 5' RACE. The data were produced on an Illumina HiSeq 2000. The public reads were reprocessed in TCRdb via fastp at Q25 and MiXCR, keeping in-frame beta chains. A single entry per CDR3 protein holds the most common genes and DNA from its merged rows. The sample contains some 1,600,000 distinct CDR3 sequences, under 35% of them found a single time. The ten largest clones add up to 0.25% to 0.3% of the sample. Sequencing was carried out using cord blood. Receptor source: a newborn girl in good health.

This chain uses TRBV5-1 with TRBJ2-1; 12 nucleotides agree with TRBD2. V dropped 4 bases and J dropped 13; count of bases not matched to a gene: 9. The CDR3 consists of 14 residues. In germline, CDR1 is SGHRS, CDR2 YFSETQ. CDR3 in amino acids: CASSNPGTSGPQFF. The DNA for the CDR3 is TGCGCCAGCAGCAACCCCGGGACTAGCGGGCCACAGTTCTTC.

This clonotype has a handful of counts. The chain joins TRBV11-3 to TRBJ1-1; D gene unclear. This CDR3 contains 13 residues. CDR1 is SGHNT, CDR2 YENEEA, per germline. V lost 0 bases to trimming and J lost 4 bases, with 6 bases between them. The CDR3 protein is CASSLDPGTEAFF. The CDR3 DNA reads TGTGCCAGCAGCTTAGATCCAGGCACTGAAGCTTTCTTT.

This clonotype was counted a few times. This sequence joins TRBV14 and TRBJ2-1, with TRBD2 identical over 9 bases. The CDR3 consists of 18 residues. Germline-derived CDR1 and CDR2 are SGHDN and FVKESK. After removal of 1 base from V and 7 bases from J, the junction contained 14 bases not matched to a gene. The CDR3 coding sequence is TGTGCCAGCAGCCAAGTTGGGAGCGGGAGGAGATTTAGGAATGAGCAGTTCTTC. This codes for CASSQVGSGRRFRNEQFF.

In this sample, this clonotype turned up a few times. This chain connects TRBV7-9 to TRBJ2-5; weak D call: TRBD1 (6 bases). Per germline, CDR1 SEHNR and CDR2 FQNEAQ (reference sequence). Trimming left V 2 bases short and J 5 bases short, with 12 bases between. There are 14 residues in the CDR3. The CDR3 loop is CASSLRPTGETQYF. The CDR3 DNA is TGTGCCAGCAGCTTACGACCCACAGGGGAGACCCAGTACTTC.

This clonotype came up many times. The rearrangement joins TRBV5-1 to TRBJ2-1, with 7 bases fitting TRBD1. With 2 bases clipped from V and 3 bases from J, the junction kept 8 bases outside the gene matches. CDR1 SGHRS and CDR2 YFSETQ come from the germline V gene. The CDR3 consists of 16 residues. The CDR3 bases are TGCGCCAGCAGCTTTATCCGGGGACAGTACTACAATGAGCAGTTCTTC. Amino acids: CASSFIRGQYYNEQFF. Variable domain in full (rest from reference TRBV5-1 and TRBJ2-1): KAGVTQTPRYLIKTRGQQVTLSCSPISGHRSVSWYQQTPGQGLQFLFEYFSETQRNKGNFPGRFSGRQFSNSRSEMNVSTLELGDSALYLCASSFIRGQYYNEQFFGPGTRLTVL.

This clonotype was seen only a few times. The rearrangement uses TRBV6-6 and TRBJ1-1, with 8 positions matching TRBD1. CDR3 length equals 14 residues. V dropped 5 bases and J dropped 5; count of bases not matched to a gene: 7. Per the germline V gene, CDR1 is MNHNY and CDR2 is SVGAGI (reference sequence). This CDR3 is CASSAQGARTEAFF. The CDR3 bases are TGTGCCAGCAGTGCTCAGGGGGCGCGGACTGAAGCTTTCTTT.

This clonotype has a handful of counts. This CDR3 reads CASSERDSEKLFF. In DNA form, the CDR3 reads TGTGCCAGCAGTGAGAGGGACAGCGAAAAACTGTTTTTT. The chain combines TRBV6-1 with TRBJ1-4; 7 bases map to TRBD1. This CDR3 is 13 amino acids long. V lost 3 bases to trimming and J lost 8 bases; unmatched junction nucleotides: 3. The germline V gene has CDR1 MNHNS and CDR2 SASEGT.

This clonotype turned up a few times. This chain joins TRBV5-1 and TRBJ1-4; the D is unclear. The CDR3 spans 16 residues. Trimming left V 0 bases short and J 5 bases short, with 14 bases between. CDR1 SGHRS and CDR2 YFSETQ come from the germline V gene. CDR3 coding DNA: TGCGCCAGCAGCTTGGAGGCACGCCTGCCAAATGAAAAACTGTTTTTT. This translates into CASSLEARLPNEKLFF.

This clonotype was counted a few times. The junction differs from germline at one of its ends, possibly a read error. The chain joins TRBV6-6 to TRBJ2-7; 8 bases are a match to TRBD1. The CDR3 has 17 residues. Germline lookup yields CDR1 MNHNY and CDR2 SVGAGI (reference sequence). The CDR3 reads CAGSRPVRTGNRYEQYF. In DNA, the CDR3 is TGTGCCGGCAGCCGCCCTGTACGGACAGGGAACCGGTACGAGCAGTACTTC.

The chain's CDR3 is CASSFTKETQYF. CDR3 nucleotide sequence: TGTGCCAGCAGTTTCACGAAAGAGACCCAGTACTTC. The chain has TRBV12-3 or TRBV12-4 and TRBJ2-5; D gene uncertain. The CDR3 length is 12 residues. Trimming stripped 3 bases from V and 3 bases from J, with 5 bases between.

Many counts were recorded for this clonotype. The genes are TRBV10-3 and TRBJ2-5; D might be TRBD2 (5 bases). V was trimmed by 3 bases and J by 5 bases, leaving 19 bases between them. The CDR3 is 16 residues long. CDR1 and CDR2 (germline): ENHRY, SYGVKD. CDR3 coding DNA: TGTGCCATCAGTGACCGAACCACCCTACTAGGCGAGACCCAGTACTTC. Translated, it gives CAISDRTTLLGETQYF.

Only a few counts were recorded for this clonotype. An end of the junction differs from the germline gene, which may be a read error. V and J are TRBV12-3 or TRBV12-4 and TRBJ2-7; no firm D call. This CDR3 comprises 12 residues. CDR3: CAGRTSRDEQYF. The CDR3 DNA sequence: TGTGCCGGCAGGACCTCTAGGGACGAGCAGTACTTC.

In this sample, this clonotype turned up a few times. CDR3: CSAWSSGRTRKETQYF. CDR3 coding DNA: TGCAGTGCTTGGTCTAGCGGGAGAACCCGGAAAGAGACCCAGTACTTC. V gene TRBV20-1 combines with J gene TRBJ2-5; 10 bases map to TRBD2. CDR1 and CDR2 (germline): DFQATT, SNEGSKA (reference sequence). Unmatched junction bases numbered 12, after V lost 5 bases and J lost 3 bases. This CDR3 region has 16 residues.